This record looks at one T cell receptor beta chain sequence and its context. No antigen is known for it. The data originate from a study of regulatory T cells in long-lasting Graves disease. Study background: Antithyroid drugs had been taken under 3 months by newly diagnosed Graves' patients.

Arm-PCR of CDR3 regions and iRepertoire HTBI primers were used to build TCR beta libraries. Each CDR3 protein is one row after TCRdb ran MiXCR on the multiplex PCR reads. The sample yields approximately 460,000 distinct CDR3 sequences, less than 20% seen once. Study findings and constraints: Persistent Graves' patients possessed reduced TCR diversity relative to recently diagnosed ones.

As for time point: newly diagnosed GD, antithyroid drugs for less than 3 months. PBMC-extracted RNA yielded the TCR library. The CDR3 extends over 16 amino acids. Germline V gene data show CDR1 as MNHEY and CDR2 as SVGEGT. The V end lost 0 bases, the J end lost 1 base, and 12 bases lay between the germline ends. The same data also went into a second study, on T cells in Graves' hyperthyroidism and ophthalmopathy. That source notes: Hyperthyroidism, newly diagnosed and lasting under 2 months, affected patients aged 18 to 65. The TCR CDR3 first-round RT-PCR relied on the HTBI primer set.

The genes are TRBV6-2 or TRBV6-3 and TRBJ2-5; D perhaps matches TRBD2 (6 bases). Sequenced material: peripheral blood mononuclear cells (PBMCs), taken at new diagnosis, from a patient treated with antithyroid drugs. The TCR originated in a woman in her twenties or thirties with Graves disease. The CDR3 loop is CASSYSFARGQETQYF. The CDR3 nucleotides are TGTGCCAGCAGTTACTCATTCGCGCGGGGCCAAGAGACCCAGTACTTC.